Listed below are T cell receptor beta chains from one sample, sequenced in a study of T cells in Graves' hyperthyroidism and ophthalmopathy. A single record per CDR3 protein comes from TCRdb applying MiXCR to the multiplex PCR reads. The table records 470,000 or so distinct CDR3 sequences, more than 20% of them present only once. Specimen: blood. The receptors here all came from a man between 18 and 35 years old with Graves' hyperthyroidism. Each CDR3 is given with its conserved first and last residue. Fields, in order: clone size, V gene, D gene, J gene, CDR3 DNA, CDR3 protein. A D gene is named only where the DNA matches it firmly. The size entry is marked missing in some rows and otherwise reads once, few, many or a size class.

size: many
V: TRBV5-1
D: .
J: TRBJ2-5
DNA: TGCGCCAGCAGCTTGGTTTTCCAAGAGACCCAGTACTTC
CDR3: CASSLVFQETQYF

size: .
V: TRBV2
D: TRBD1
J: TRBJ1-2
DNA: TGTGCCAGCAGTGCCGGGACAGACTCGAGCTATGGCTACACCTTC
CDR3: CASSAGTDSSYGYTF

size: few
V: TRBV28
D: TRBD1
J: TRBJ2-7
DNA: TGTGCCAGCGGGACGGGACAGGCCCCATACGAGCAGTACTTC
CDR3: CASGTGQAPYEQYF

size: .
V: TRBV2
D: .
J: TRBJ1-1
DNA: TGTGCCAGAAGTGAAATTCGGCCCGGTGGTATCTACACTGAAGCTTTCTTT
CDR3: CARSEIRPGGIYTEAFF

size: many
V: TRBV11-1
D: .
J: TRBJ2-2
DNA: TGTGCCAGCAGCTTGTCCAGGGTAGTCACCGGGGAGCTGTTTTTT
CDR3: CASSLSRVVTGELFF

size: many
V: TRBV4-1
D: .
J: TRBJ2-7
DNA: TGCGCCAGCAGCCAAGGGAAAGGTTACGAGCAGTACTTC
CDR3: CASSQGKGYEQYF

size: .
V: TRBV30
D: TRBD1
J: TRBJ2-6
DNA: TGTGCCTGGAGAAAATGGGGGACAGGGTCCTCTGGGGCCAACGTCCTGACTTTC
CDR3: CAWRKWGTGSSGANVLTF

size: .
V: TRBV24-1
D: .
J: TRBJ1-1
DNA: TGTGCCACCAACGACGGGACTCTCGTCGTCGAAGCTTTCTTT
CDR3: CATNDGTLVVEAFF

size: .
V: TRBV9
D: TRBD1
J: TRBJ2-7
DNA: TGTGCCAGCATCGTAGCTGACAGGGGGTCCGACGAGCAGTACTTC
CDR3: CASIVADRGSDEQYF

size: few
V: TRBV5-1
D: TRBD1
J: TRBJ1-1
DNA: TGCGCCAGCAGTCCGGACAGGGTGGGCACTGAAGCTTTCTTT
CDR3: CASSPDRVGTEAFF

size: .
V: TRBV12-3/TRBV12-4
D: .
J: TRBJ2-7
DNA: TGTGCCAGCAGTTTAGCGTCAGGGTACGGAAACGAGCAGTACTTC
CDR3: CASSLASGYGNEQYF

size: many
V: TRBV27
D: TRBD1
J: TRBJ1-2
DNA: TGTGCCAGCAAACCGGGACAGGGGAACTATGGCTACACCTTC
CDR3: CASKPGQGNYGYTF

size: many
V: TRBV11-2
D: TRBD2
J: TRBJ2-2
DNA: TGTGCCAGCACCTATGTGGACGGGGGGAACAAAGGGGAGCTGTTTTTT
CDR3: CASTYVDGGNKGELFF

size: many
V: TRBV28
D: .
J: TRBJ2-5
DNA: TGTGCCAGCAGTTTAAACAAAGAGACCCAGTACTTC
CDR3: CASSLNKETQYF

size: many
V: TRBV27
D: .
J: TRBJ2-7
DNA: TGTGCCAGCAGTTTTGTCACAGGGAGTTACGAGCAGTACTTC
CDR3: CASSFVTGSYEQYF

size: many
V: TRBV30
D: .
J: TRBJ1-1
DNA: TGTGCCTGGAGTGTCCCGGGGGCGCAAGGCGCTGAAGCTTTCTTT
CDR3: CAWSVPGAQGAEAFF

size: many
V: TRBV7-6
D: .
J: TRBJ2-2
DNA: TGTGCCAGCAGCTTTATGAGTGTTAGCACCGGGGAGCTGTTTTTT
CDR3: CASSFMSVSTGELFF

size: few
V: TRBV2
D: .
J: TRBJ1-2
DNA: TGTGCCAGCAATCCGACGCTTAACTATGGCTACACCTTC
CDR3: CASNPTLNYGYTF

size: many
V: TRBV28
D: TRBD2
J: TRBJ2-5
DNA: TGTGCCAGCAGTTCGGGACTAGCGCCCCCCCAAGAGACCCAGTACTTC
CDR3: CASSSGLAPPQETQYF

size: many
V: TRBV4-2
D: TRBD1
J: TRBJ2-7
DNA: TGTGCCAGCAGCCAAGAGGGAGACAGGGGAGACGAGCAGTACTTC
CDR3: CASSQEGDRGDEQYF

size: many
V: TRBV12-3/TRBV12-4
D: .
J: TRBJ1-1
DNA: TGTGCCAGCAGTTTAGCAGGGCCTAACACTGAAGCTTTCTTT
CDR3: CASSLAGPNTEAFF

size: many
V: TRBV11-2
D: .
J: TRBJ2-7
DNA: TGTGCCAGCAGCTTAACAGGGATGGGCGAGCAGTACTTC
CDR3: CASSLTGMGEQYF

size: many
V: TRBV11-2
D: .
J: TRBJ1-2
DNA: TGTGCCAGCAGCTCCCCCGATTGGGCAGGCAAAGCTAACTATGGCTACACCTTC
CDR3: CASSSPDWAGKANYGYTF

size: .
V: TRBV29-1
D: TRBD2
J: TRBJ2-3
DNA: TGCAGCGTTGAAGATCTAGCGGGGGTGACAGATACGCAGTATTTT
CDR3: CSVEDLAGVTDTQYF

size: few
V: TRBV2
D: .
J: TRBJ2-2
DNA: TGTGCCAGCAGTGCGGGGGGAGGGGGCCTGAACACCGGGGAGCTGTTTTTT
CDR3: CASSAGGGGLNTGELFF

size: .
V: TRBV12-3/TRBV12-4
D: .
J: TRBJ2-7
DNA: TGTGCCAGCACCCGCCCGGGTGTTTTTCGGCAGTACTTC
CDR3: CASTRPGVFRQYF

size: many
V: TRBV6-1
D: .
J: TRBJ2-7
DNA: TGTGCCAGCAGGAAAGGACGGGCAGGGGACCCTCTACTCCCCTGGGAGCAGTACTTC
CDR3: CASRKGRAGDPLLPWEQYF

size: .
V: TRBV27
D: .
J: TRBJ1-1
DNA: TGTGCCAGCAGTTTTCGGCGTGGAGCTGAAGCTTTCTTT
CDR3: CASSFRRGAEAFF

size: few
V: TRBV5-5
D: .
J: TRBJ1-2
DNA: TGTGCCAGCAGCTCCTTTGGAAACTATGGCTACACCTTC
CDR3: CASSSFGNYGYTF

size: .
V: TRBV7-2
D: .
J: TRBJ2-7
DNA: TGTGCCAGCAGCTCGCAAGTATACGAGCAGTACTTC
CDR3: CASSSQVYEQYF

size: many
V: TRBV20-1
D: TRBD1
J: TRBJ2-7
DNA: TGCAGTGCTAGAGATCGGGGACAGGGGGCTGGCGAGCAGTACTTC
CDR3: CSARDRGQGAGEQYF

size: many
V: TRBV12-3/TRBV12-4
D: .
J: TRBJ1-1
DNA: TGTGCCAGCAGTGAGGGTCCTCAAAGTGCTTTCTTT
CDR3: CASSEGPQSAFF

size: .
V: TRBV30
D: TRBD1
J: TRBJ1-2
DNA: TGTGCCTGGGAGGACAGGTCCTATGGCTACACCTTC
CDR3: CAWEDRSYGYTF

size: once
V: TRBV12-3/TRBV12-4
D: .
J: TRBJ1-2
DNA: TGTGCCAGCAGTTTATCCTCTACCGGAGGCTACACCTTC
CDR3: CASSLSSTGGYTF

size: many
V: TRBV28
D: .
J: TRBJ2-5
DNA: TGTGCCAGCAGTGTCCCGGACGGTCAAGAGACCCAGTACTTC
CDR3: CASSVPDGQETQYF

size: .
V: TRBV4-1
D: TRBD1
J: TRBJ1-2
DNA: TGCGCCAGCAGCCACCAGACAGGGGTTAATGGCTACACCTTC
CDR3: CASSHQTGVNGYTF

size: .
V: TRBV28
D: TRBD1
J: TRBJ2-7
DNA: TGTGCCAGTGAGGGGGCGAGCTCCTACGAGCAGTACTTC
CDR3: CASEGASSYEQYF

size: few
V: TRBV12-3/TRBV12-4
D: TRBD1
J: TRBJ2-7
DNA: TGTGCCAGCAGTCTCAAAGGGACAGGACCCCCCTACGAGCAGTACTTC
CDR3: CASSLKGTGPPYEQYF

size: many
V: TRBV12-3/TRBV12-4
D: .
J: TRBJ1-5
DNA: TGTGCCAGCAGCCCCGGGACTCAGCCCCAGCATTTT
CDR3: CASSPGTQPQHF

size: .
V: TRBV14
D: .
J: TRBJ1-1
DNA: TGTGCCAGCAGCCAAGATTTGGGGGGCGCAACAGCTTTCTTT
CDR3: CASSQDLGGATAFF

size: .
V: TRBV28
D: .
J: TRBJ1-2
DNA: TGTGCCAGCAGTTTACTTAAAGGGGTGAATGGCTACACCTTC
CDR3: CASSLLKGVNGYTF

size: .
V: TRBV28
D: TRBD1
J: TRBJ1-6
DNA: TGTGCCAGCAGTTGGGGGCCCGGACAGGGGAAGGATTCCTATAATTCACCCCTCCACTTT
CDR3: CASSWGPGQGKDSYNSPLHF

size: few
V: TRBV6-5
D: TRBD2
J: TRBJ2-5
DNA: TGTGCCAGCAGTTACTATCCTAGCGGGTGGGCAGAGACCCAGTACTTC
CDR3: CASSYYPSGWAETQYF

size: many
V: TRBV28
D: .
J: TRBJ1-2
DNA: TGTGCCAGCAGTCAACGACAGAATGGCTACACCTTC
CDR3: CASSQRQNGYTF

size: many
V: TRBV5-1
D: TRBD1
J: TRBJ2-7
DNA: TGCGCCAGCTCGGGACAGGGGGGGACCTACGAGCAGTACTTC
CDR3: CASSGQGGTYEQYF

size: .
V: TRBV12-3/TRBV12-4
D: .
J: TRBJ2-7
DNA: TGTGCCAGCAGTGAAAACACAGGGCGGGAGCAGTACTTC
CDR3: CASSENTGREQYF

size: many
V: TRBV28
D: .
J: TRBJ1-6
DNA: TGTGCCAGCAGTTTGCCACAGGGACGGGGGAATTCACCCCTCCACTTT
CDR3: CASSLPQGRGNSPLHF

size: many
V: TRBV2
D: .
J: TRBJ1-2
DNA: TGTGCCAGCAGTACCCTGGACGGGAACTATGGCTACACCTTC
CDR3: CASSTLDGNYGYTF

size: many
V: TRBV27
D: .
J: TRBJ2-2
DNA: TGTGCCAGCAGCTCCACCCTCCAGACAGGTCTCAACACCGGGGAGCTGTTTTTT
CDR3: CASSSTLQTGLNTGELFF

size: many
V: TRBV4-1
D: .
J: TRBJ2-7
DNA: TGCGCCAGCAGCCAAGGACTCTACTACGAGCAGTACTTC
CDR3: CASSQGLYYEQYF

size: few
V: TRBV2
D: TRBD1
J: TRBJ1-3
DNA: TGTGCCAGCAGCCGGGACAGGGGGAAGCGTGGAAACACCATATATTTT
CDR3: CASSRDRGKRGNTIYF

size: .
V: TRBV30
D: .
J: TRBJ1-1
DNA: TGTGCCTGGAGTACCGACCTTACGGCTTTCTTT
CDR3: CAWSTDLTAFF

size: .
V: TRBV20-1
D: .
J: TRBJ2-4
DNA: TGCAGTGCTGGAGGAGGGGCCAAAAACATTCAGTACTTC
CDR3: CSAGGGAKNIQYF

size: many
V: TRBV11-3
D: TRBD1
J: TRBJ2-6
DNA: TGTGCCAGCAGCTTACAGGGGGCAAGGAGCTCTGGGGCCAACGTCCTGACTTTC
CDR3: CASSLQGARSSGANVLTF

size: many
V: TRBV15
D: .
J: TRBJ2-4
DNA: TGTGCCACCAGCAGAGCTAGGGGGGGAAACATTCAGTACTTC
CDR3: CATSRARGGNIQYF